The text below deals with one T cell receptor beta chain. V lost 2 bases to trimming and J lost 0 bases; unmatched junction nucleotides: 6. The CDR3 has 15 amino acids. Per germline, CDR1 SQVTM and CDR2 ANQGSEA. Using its own MiXCR run on the 5' RACE reads, TCRdb lists one record per CDR3 protein. This sample has some 130,000 distinct CDR3 sequences, with roughly a quarter found just once. The data belong to a study of T-cell memory formation after mild COVID-19. V and J are TRBV29-1 and TRBJ2-7; 8 bases fit TRBD2. Sequenced material: PBMCs or a T cell subset sorted from them (not recorded which). This TCR came from an adult woman who had mild COVID-19 (a few samples of this study predate the infection). Cell type and time point are not known. The CDR3 sequence: CSVELAGKDSYEQYF. The CDR3 region has the DNA TGCAGCGTTGAATTAGCGGGAAAAGACTCCTACGAGCAGTACTTC.